A few counts support the clone carrying this T cell receptor beta chain. This sample is drawn from a study of blood T cell repertoires in COVID-19. Study-wide context: Acute-phase and convalescent COVID-19 samples originated in the United States, Italy and Spain.

The CDR3 runs 14 residues. The ends lost 10 bases at V and 5 bases at J; junction bases unmatched: 11. Germline lookup yields CDR1 MRHNA and CDR2 SNTAGT. Measured with immunoSEQ multiplex PCR; TCRdb has only the in-frame clones, and not every one. The table records 250,000 to 400,000 clones, 85% of them present only once. This sequence originates from a woman aged 25 to 45 who had been exposed to COVID-19. The specimen sequenced was PBMCs or T cells enriched from blood (not recorded which). This sequence joins TRBV6-4 and TRBJ1-5; TRBD1 aligns across 7 bases. DNA of the CDR3: TGTGCCAAAGACACGGACAGGTCACATCAGCCCCAGCATTTT. Its translation: CAKDTDRSHQPQHF.